Each of the 5 T cell receptor beta chains below was sequenced from the same sample in a study of human T cells and chemical hapten exposure (dated by TCRdb to about 2021). Libraries were constructed by RACE. Instrument used: NextSeq 500. TCRdb cleaned the public reads at Q25 with fastp, built clones with MiXCR and kept in-frame beta chains. One record per CDR3 amino acid sequence lists the most common genes and DNA. Here the sample has around 100,000 distinct CDR3 sequences; about 10% occur a single time. The ten largest clones represent approximately 3.5% of the sample. Reading the label with the study, this specimen's time point is: patch test 1, 2 weeks after DPC sensitization. This sample's treatment or condition label indicates: therapeutic diphenylcyclopropenone sensitization with weekly scalp DPC. The source material was whole blood, sampled in connection with sensitization to the hapten diphenylcyclopropenone (DPC). The receptor source for this set is a woman in her thirties or forties with alopecia areata. Some clones in this sample may be carry-over from other donors' samples.

In this sample, this clonotype turned up many times. CDR3 sequence: CASSPSKTGKNGYTF. The CDR3 nucleotides read TGTGCCAGCAGCCCGTCCAAAACAGGGAAGAATGGCTACACCTTC. The chain combines TRBV3-1 with TRBJ1-2; D is possibly TRBD1 (6 bases). The CDR3 loop spans 15 amino acids. From germline, CDR1 is LGHDT and CDR2 YNNKEL (reference sequence). The V and J ends lost 4 bases and 6 bases respectively, with 18 bases between them.

This clonotype was counted at least ten times. This chain uses TRBV20-1 with TRBJ2-1; 10 bases match TRBD2. Germline-derived CDR1 and CDR2 are DFQATT and SNEGSKA (reference sequence). The CDR3 covers 15 residues. The V gene end was trimmed by 5 bases and the J gene end by 8 bases; junction bases not matched to a gene: 12. CDR3 in amino acids: CSAGVGLARADEQFF. The CDR3, as DNA: TGCAGTGCTGGGGTGGGACTAGCGAGAGCCGATGAGCAGTTCTTC.

J is TRBJ2-1 and V is TRBV29-1, with 8 positions matching TRBD1. The V segment lost 7 bases and the J segment 7 bases; nucleotides outside the gene matches: 3. The CDR3 runs to 11 residues. Germline-derived CDR1 and CDR2 are SQVTM and ANQGSEA. CDR3: CSAGQGNEQFF. The CDR3 DNA reads as TGCAGCGCCGGACAGGGTAATGAGCAGTTCTTC.

About this clonotype itself: A read error may explain this, as a much larger clone is one base away. This sequence joins TRBV6-5 and TRBJ2-7, with TRBD2 identical over 9 bases. V lost 5 bases to trimming and J lost 1 base; unmatched junction nucleotides: 6. The CDR3 is 15 amino acids. Germline CDR1 MNHEY, CDR2 SVGAGI. The CDR3 sequence is CASSGASGESYEQYF. The CDR3 nucleotides are TGTGCCAGCAGTGGGGCTAGCGGGGAGTCCTACGAGCAGTACTTC.

This clonotype was observed many times. The CDR3 DNA reads as TGTGCCAGCAGCCTACGACAGGCCGGGGAGCTGTTTTTT. The encoded protein is CASSLRQAGELFF. V gene TRBV7-9 combines with J gene TRBJ2-2, with D perhaps TRBD1 (6 bases). In germline, CDR1 is SEHNR, CDR2 FQNEAQ (reference sequence). The V end lost 5 bases, the J end lost 6 bases, and 10 bases lay between the germline ends. The CDR3 has 13 amino acids.